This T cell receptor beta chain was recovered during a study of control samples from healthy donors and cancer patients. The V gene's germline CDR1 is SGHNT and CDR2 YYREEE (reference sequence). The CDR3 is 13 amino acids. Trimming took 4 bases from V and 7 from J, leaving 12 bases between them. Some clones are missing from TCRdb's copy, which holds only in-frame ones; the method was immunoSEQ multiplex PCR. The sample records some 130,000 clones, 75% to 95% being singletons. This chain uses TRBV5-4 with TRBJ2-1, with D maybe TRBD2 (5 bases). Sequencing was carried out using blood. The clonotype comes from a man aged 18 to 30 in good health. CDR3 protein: CASSGLDWNEQFF. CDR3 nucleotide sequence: TGTGCCAGCAGCGGACTCGACTGGAATGAGCAGTTCTTC.